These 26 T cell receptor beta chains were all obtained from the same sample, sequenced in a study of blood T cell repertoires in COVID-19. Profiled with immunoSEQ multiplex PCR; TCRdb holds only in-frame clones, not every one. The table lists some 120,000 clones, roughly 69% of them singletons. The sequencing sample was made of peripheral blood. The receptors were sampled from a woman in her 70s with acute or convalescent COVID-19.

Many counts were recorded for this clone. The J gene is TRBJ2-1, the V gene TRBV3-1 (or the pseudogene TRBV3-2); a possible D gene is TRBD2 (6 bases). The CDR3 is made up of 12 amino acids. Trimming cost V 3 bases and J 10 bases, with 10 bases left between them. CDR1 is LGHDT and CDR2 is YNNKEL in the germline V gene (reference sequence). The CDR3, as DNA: TGTGCCAGCAGCCATAGCGGAGGCGAGCAGTTCTTC. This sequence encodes CASSHSGGEQFF.

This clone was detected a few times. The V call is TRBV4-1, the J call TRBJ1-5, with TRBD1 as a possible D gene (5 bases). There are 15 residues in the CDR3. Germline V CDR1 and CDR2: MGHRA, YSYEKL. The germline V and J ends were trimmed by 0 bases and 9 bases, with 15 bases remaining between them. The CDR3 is CASSQETDNPGPQHF. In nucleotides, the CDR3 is TGCGCCAGCAGCCAAGAAACGGACAACCCGGGGCCCCAGCATTTT.

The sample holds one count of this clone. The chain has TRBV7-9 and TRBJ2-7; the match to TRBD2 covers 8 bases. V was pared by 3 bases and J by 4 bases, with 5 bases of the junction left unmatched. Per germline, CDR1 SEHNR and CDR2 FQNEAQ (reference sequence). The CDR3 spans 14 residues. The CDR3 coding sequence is TGTGCCAGCAGCTTGGCGGGGGGTGGGTACGAGCAGTACTTC. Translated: CASSLAGGGYEQYF.

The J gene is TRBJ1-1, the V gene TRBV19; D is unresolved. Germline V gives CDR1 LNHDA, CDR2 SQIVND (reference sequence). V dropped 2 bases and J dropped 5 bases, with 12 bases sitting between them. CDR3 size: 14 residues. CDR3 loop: CASSISGGSTEAFF. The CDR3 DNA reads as TGTGCCAGTAGTATATCGGGAGGGTCGACTGAAGCTTTCTTT. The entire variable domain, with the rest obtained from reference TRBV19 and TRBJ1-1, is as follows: DGGITQSPKYLFRKEGQNVTLSCEQNLNHDAMYWYRQDPGQGLRLIYYSQIVNDFQKGDIAEGYSVSREKKESFPLTVTSAQKNPTAFYLCASSISGGSTEAFFGQGTRLTVV.

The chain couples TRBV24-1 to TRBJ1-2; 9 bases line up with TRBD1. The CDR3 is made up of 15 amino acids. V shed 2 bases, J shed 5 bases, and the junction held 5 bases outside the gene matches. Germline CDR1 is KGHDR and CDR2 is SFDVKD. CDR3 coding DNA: TGTGCCACCAGTGATTCCGGACAGGGGAATTATGGCTACACCTTC. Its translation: CATSDSGQGNYGYTF.

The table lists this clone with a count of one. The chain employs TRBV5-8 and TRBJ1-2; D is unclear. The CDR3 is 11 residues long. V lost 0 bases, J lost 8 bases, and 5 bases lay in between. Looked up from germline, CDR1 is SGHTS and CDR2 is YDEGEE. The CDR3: CASSLASGYTF. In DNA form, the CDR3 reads TGTGCCAGCAGCTTGGCATCCGGCTACACCTTC.

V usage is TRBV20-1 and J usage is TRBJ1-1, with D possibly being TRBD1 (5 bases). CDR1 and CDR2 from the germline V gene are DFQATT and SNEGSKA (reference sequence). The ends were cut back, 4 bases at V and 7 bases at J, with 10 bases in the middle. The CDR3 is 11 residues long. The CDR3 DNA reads TGCAGTGCTACACGACAGTTTGAAGCTTTCTTT. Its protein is CSATRQFEAFF.

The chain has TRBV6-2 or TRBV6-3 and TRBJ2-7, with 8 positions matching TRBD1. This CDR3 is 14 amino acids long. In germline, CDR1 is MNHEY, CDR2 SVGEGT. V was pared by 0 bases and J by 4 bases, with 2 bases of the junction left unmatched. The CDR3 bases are TGTGCCAGCAGTTACTCCACAGGGGGTTACGAGCAGTACTTC. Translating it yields CASSYSTGGYEQYF.

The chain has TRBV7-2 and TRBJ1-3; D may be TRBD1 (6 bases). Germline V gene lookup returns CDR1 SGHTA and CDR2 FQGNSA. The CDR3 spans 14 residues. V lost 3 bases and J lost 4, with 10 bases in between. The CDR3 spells CASSFGGAGNTIYF. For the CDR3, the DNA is TGTGCCAGCAGCTTCGGGGGGGCGGGAAACACCATATATTTT.

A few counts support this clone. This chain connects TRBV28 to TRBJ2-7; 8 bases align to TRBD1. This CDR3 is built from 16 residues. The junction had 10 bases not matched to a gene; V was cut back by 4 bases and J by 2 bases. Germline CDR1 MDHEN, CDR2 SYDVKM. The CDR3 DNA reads TGTGCCAGCAGTTCCCGGACAGGGCCCCCTCCCTACGAGCAGTACTTC. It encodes CASSSRTGPPPYEQYF.

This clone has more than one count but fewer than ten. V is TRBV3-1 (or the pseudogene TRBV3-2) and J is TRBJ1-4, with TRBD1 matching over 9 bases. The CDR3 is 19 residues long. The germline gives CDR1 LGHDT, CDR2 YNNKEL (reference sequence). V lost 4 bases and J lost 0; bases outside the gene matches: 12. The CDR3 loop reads CASSRVQGAVFSTNEKLFF. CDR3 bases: TGTGCCAGCAGCCGGGTACAGGGGGCGGTCTTTTCAACTAATGAAAAACTGTTTTTT.

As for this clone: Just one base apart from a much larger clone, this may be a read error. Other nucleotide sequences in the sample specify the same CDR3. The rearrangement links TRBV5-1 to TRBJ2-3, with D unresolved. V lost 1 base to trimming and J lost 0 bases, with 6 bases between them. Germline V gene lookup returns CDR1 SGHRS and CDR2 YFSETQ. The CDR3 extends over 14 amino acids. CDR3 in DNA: TGCGCCAGCAGCTTGCAGGCTAGCACAGATACGCAGTATTTT. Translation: CASSLQASTDTQYF. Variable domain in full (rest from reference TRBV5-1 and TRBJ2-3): KAGVTQTPRYLIKTRGQQVTLSCSPISGHRSVSWYQQTPGQGLQFLFEYFSETQRNKGNFPGRFSGRQFSNSRSEMNVSTLELGDSALYLCASSLQASTDTQYFGPGTRLTVL.

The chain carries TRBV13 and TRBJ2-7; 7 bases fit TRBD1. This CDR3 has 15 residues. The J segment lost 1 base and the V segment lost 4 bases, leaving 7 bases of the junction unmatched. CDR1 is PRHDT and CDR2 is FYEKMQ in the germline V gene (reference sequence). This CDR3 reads CASSYSGTVSYEQYF. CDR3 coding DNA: TGTGCCAGCAGCTATTCCGGGACAGTTTCCTACGAGCAGTACTTC.

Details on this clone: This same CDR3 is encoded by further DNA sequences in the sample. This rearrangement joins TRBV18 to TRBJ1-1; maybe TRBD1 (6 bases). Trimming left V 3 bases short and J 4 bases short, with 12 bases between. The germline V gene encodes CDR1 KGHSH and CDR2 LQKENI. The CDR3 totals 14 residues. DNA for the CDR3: TGTGCCAGCTCACCTCGCCCAGGGGTCACTGAAGCTTTCTTT. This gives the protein CASSPRPGVTEAFF.

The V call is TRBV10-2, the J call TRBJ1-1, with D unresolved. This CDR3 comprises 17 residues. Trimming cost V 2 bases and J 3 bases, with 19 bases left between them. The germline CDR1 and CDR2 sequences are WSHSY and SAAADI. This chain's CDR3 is CASSEPRLGGSHTEAFF. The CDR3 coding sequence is TGCGCCAGCAGTGAGCCGCGATTGGGAGGGTCCCACACTGAAGCTTTCTTT.

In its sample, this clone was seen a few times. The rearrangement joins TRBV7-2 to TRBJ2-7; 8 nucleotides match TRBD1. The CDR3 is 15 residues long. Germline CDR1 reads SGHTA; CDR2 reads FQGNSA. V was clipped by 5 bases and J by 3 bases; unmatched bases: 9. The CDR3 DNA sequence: TGTGCCAGCAGCGCCGGACAGGGTGCCTTCTACGAGCAGTACTTC. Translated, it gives CASSAGQGAFYEQYF.

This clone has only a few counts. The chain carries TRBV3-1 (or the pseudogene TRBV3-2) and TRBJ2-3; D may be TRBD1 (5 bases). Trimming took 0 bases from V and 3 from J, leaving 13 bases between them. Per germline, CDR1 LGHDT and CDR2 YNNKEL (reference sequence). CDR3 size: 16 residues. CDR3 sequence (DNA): TGTGCCAGCAGCCAAGAACCCCAGGGTAGGACAGATACGCAGTATTTT. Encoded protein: CASSQEPQGRTDTQYF.

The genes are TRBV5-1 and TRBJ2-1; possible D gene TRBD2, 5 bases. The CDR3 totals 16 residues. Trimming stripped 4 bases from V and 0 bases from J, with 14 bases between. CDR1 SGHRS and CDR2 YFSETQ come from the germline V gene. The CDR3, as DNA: TGCGCCAGCAGCCTTAGCGAACTCAGCTCCTACAATGAGCAGTTCTTC. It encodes CASSLSELSSYNEQFF.

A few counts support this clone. The CDR3: CASSQDAGDSYGYTF. CDR3 bases: TGCGCCAGCAGCCAAGATGCGGGAGACAGCTATGGCTACACCTTC. The chain combines TRBV4-3 with TRBJ1-2, with a possible D match to TRBD1 (5 bases). Germline loops: CDR1 LGHNA, CDR2 YSLEER. The CDR3 has 15 residues. Trimming removed 0 bases at V and 4 bases at J, with 12 bases between.

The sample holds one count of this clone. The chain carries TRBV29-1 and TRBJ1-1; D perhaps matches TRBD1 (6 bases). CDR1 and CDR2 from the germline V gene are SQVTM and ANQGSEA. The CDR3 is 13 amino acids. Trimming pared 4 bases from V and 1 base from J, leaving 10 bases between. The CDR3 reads CSVGQDRNTEAFF. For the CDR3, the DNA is TGCAGCGTTGGGCAGGACAGGAACACTGAAGCTTTCTTT.

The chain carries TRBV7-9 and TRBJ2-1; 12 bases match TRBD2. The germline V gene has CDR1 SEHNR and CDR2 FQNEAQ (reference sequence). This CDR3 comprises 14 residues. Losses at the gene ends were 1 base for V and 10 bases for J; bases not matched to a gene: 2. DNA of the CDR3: TGTGCCAGCAGCTTAGGACTAGCGGGAGCCGAGCAGTTCTTC. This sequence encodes CASSLGLAGAEQFF.

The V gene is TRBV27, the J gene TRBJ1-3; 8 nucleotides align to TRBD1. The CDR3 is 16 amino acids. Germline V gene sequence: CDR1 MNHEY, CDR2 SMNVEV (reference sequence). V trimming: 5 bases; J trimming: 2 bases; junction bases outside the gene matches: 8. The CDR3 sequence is CASSKDRVKPGNTIYF. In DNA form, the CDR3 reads TGTGCCAGCAGTAAGGACAGGGTAAAGCCTGGAAACACCATATATTTT.

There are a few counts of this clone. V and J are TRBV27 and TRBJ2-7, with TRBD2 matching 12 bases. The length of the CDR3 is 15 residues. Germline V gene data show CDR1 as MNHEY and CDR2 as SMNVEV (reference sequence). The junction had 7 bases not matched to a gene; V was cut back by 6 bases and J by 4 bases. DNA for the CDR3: TGTGCCAGCAGGCTGACTAGCGGGAGTAGGTACGAGCAGTACTTC. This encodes CASRLTSGSRYEQYF.

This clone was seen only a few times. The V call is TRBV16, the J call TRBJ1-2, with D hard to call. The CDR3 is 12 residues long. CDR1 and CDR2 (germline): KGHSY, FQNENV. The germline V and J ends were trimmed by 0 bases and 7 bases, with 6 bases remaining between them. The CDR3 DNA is TGTGCCAGCAGCCAATCCTTTTTTGGCTACACCTTC. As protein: CASSQSFFGYTF.

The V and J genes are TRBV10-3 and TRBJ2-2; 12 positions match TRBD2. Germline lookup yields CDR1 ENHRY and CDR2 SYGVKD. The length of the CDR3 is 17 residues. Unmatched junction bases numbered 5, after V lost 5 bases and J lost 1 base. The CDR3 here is CAISLTSGGMNTGELFF. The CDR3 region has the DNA TGTGCCATCAGTCTTACTAGCGGGGGGATGAACACCGGGGAGCTGTTTTTT.

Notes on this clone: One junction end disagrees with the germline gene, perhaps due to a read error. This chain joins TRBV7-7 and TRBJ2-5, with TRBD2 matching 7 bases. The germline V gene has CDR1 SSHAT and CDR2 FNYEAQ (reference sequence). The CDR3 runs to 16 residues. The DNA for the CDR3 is TGTGCTAGCAGCTCCGGCTCTGGCGGGAGTAGGGAGACCCAGTACTTC. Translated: CASSSGSGGSRETQYF. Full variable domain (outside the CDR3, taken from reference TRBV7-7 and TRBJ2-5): GAGVSQSPRYKVTKRGQDVTLRCDPISSHATLYWYQQALGQGPEFLTYFNYEAQPDKSGLPSDRFSAERPEGSISTLTIQRTEQRDSAMYRCASSSGSGGSRETQYFGPGTRLLVL.